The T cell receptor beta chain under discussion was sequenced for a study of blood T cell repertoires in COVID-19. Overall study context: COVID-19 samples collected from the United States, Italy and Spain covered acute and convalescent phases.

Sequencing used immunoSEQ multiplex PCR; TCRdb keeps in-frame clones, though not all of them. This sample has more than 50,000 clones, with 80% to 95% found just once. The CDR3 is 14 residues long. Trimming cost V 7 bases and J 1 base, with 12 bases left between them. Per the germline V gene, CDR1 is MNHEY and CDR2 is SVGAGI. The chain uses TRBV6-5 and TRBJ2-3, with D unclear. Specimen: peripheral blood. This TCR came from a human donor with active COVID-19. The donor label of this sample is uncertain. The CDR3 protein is CASIEGAGTDTQYF. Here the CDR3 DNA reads TGTGCCAGCATAGAAGGAGCTGGCACAGATACGCAGTATTTT.